This record concerns one T cell receptor beta chain sequence. This sample stems from a study of blood T cell repertoires in COVID-19. Study-wide context: The samples span acute and convalescent COVID-19 from the United States, Italy and Spain. Sources were T cells, B-cell-depleted T cells, or PBMCs; the material itself was cDNA or gDNA.

The ends lost 1 base at V and 4 bases at J; junction bases unmatched: 3. This CDR3 region has 14 residues. Germline-derived CDR1 and CDR2 are SGHTA and FQGNSA. Generated by immunoSEQ multiplex PCR, the TCRdb table keeps only in-frame clones and is missing some. Of about 160,000 clones listed, approximately 92% were seen once; the top ten hold around 4.6%. The V gene is TRBV7-2, the J gene TRBJ2-7, with 8 bases fitting TRBD1. The sequenced material came from peripheral blood. The clonotype comes from a man aged 30-40 years with COVID-19, enrolled during active disease. In DNA form, the CDR3 reads TGTGCCAGCAGCTTAGGGACAGGGTGGTACGAGCAGTACTTC. This sequence encodes CASSLGTGWYEQYF.